This TCR beta chain originates from a study of blood T cells in healthy people across ages. Of note for this clonotype: Its specificity is unknown.

The use of a sample-barcoded 5' primer and a J-beta primer mix characterized a second PCR of about 7 to 12 cycles. Each cDNA molecule was tagged by a template-switch adaptor with 12 random nucleotides. Each CDR3 protein gets one entry after TCRdb re-called the 5' RACE reads with MiXCR. The data show about 1,500,000 distinct CDR3 sequences, roughly 27% seen once. This CDR3 is 13 amino acids long. CDR1 is LGHDT and CDR2 is YNNKEL in the germline V gene (reference sequence). V was shortened by 3 bases and J by 3 bases, with 7 bases between the two germline ends. The study, taken as a whole, reports: Since the PBMCs were unsorted, naive and antigen-experienced cells could not be conclusively compared.

The clonotype was recovered from a woman in her twenties or thirties in good health. The sequencing sample was made of blood. The V and J genes are TRBV3-1 and TRBJ2-3; D is ambiguous. This CDR3 is CASSQRRTDTQYF. The CDR3 region has the DNA TGTGCCAGCAGCCAGAGAAGGACAGATACGCAGTATTTT.